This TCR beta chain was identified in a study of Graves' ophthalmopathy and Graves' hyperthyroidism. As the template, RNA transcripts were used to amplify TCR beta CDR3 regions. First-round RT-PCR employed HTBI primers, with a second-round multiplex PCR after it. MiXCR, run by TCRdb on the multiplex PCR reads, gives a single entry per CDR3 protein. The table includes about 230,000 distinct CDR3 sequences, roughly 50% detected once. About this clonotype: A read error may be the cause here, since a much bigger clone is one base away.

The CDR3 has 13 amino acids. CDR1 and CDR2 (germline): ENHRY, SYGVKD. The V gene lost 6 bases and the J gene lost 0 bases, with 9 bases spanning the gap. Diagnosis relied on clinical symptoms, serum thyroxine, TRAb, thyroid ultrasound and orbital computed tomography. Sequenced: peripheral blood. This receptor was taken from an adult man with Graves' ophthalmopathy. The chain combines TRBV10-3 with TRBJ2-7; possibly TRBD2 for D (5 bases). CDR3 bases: TGTGCCATCAGCTCTAGCAGCTCCTACGAGCAGTACTTC. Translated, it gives CAISSSSSYEQYF.